This TCR beta chain was obtained from a study of response to subunit inactivated influenza vaccine. The study's findings and limits: Authors suggested few new T cells are recruited by each seasonal influenza vaccination.

About this clonotype: Its specificity is unknown.

The CDR3 runs to 12 residues. Looked up from germline, CDR1 is SQVTM and CDR2 is ANQGSEA. The germline V and J ends were trimmed by 4 bases and 5 bases, with 8 bases remaining between them. TCRdb fed the RT-PCR reads into MiXCR, producing one record per CDR3 protein. This table holds approximately 520,000 distinct CDR3 sequences, about 25% found once. The sequence was obtained from a man between 45 and 60 years old who received an inactivated influenza vaccine. The chain combines TRBV29-1 with TRBJ1-4; the D gene is possibly TRBD1 (5 bases). Source: CD4+ T cells sorted from PBMCs, taken 4 to 6 days after vaccination. CDR3 DNA sequence: TGCAGCGTTGCTGGGGGGAATGAAAAACTGTTTTTT. This sequence encodes CSVAGGNEKLFF.